This paragraph covers one T cell receptor (beta chain) sequence. This entry is derived from a study of molecular identifiers for immune sequencing clone quantification. In TCRdb, the PCR reads were re-called with MiXCR into one record per CDR3 protein. The table includes some 590,000 distinct CDR3 sequences, about 25% detected once. Sequencing was performed on naive CD8+ T cells from blood, with Jurkat cell RNA spiked in. Subset in this sample: FACS-sorted CD8+CD4-CCR7+CD45RA+ naive T cells. The TCR was taken from a human donor in good health. Some libraries in this study had Jurkat cell RNA spiked in.

The CDR3 spells CASFRGGAFSQETQYF. CDR3 DNA sequence: TGTGCCAGTTTTCGCGGGGGGGCTTTCTCCCAAGAGACCCAGTACTTC. J is TRBJ2-5 and V is TRBV11-2; TRBD2 matches 9 bases. Germline lookup yields CDR1 SGHAT and CDR2 FQNNGV. The CDR3 contains 16 residues. J was trimmed by 1 base and V by 9 bases; bases with no gene match: 12.